Below, 21 T cell receptor beta chains from the same sample are listed, as sequenced in a study of spatial heterogeneity in lung cancer. TCRdb reanalysed the 5' RACE reads using MiXCR and keeps one entry per CDR3 protein. The sample has tens of thousands of distinct CDR3 sequences, roughly 7.2% seen once. The time point: sample taken at primary tumor resection. The specimen was PBMCs, collected at surgery. These receptors all stem from a female donor with early-stage non-small cell lung cancer.

This clonotype was recorded at least ten times. The rearrangement links TRBV7-2 to TRBJ2-5; TRBD2 agrees at 7 bases. Trimming took 8 bases from V and 1 from J; bases not matched to a gene: 7. Per the germline V gene, CDR1 is SGHTA and CDR2 is FQGNSA. The CDR3 loop spans 14 amino acids. The CDR3 bases are TGTGCCAGCCGACGTTGGGGGGGCCAAGAGACCCAGTACTTC. This encodes CASRRWGGQETQYF.

The chain couples TRBV7-9 to TRBJ2-3, with D perhaps TRBD2 (6 bases). Germline V gene data show CDR1 as SEHNR and CDR2 as FQNEAQ (reference sequence). This CDR3 has 14 amino acids. Trimming stripped 7 bases from V and 6 bases from J, with 17 bases between. CDR3: CASTWGVLRDTQYF. For the CDR3, the DNA is TGTGCCAGCACCTGGGGGGTCCTAAGGGATACGCAGTATTTT.

The sample holds many counts of this clonotype. V is TRBV18 and J is TRBJ2-1, with a tentative D call TRBD2 (6 bases). This CDR3 has 15 amino acids. Per germline, CDR1 KGHSH and CDR2 LQKENI. V shed 5 bases and J shed 8 bases, with 19 bases lying between them. CDR3 region: CASSRTGSEVHEQFF. Here the CDR3 DNA reads TGTGCCAGCTCAAGAACCGGGAGCGAGGTCCATGAGCAGTTCTTC. The complete variable domain, with remaining parts taken from reference TRBV18 and TRBJ2-1, reads NAGVMQNPRHLVRRRGQEARLRCSPMKGHSHVYWYRQLPEEGLKFMVYLQKENIIDESGMPKERFSAEFPKEGPSILRIQQVVRGDSAAYFCASSRTGSEVHEQFFGPGTRLTVL.

This clonotype came up many times. The chain uses TRBV10-3 and TRBJ2-1; no clear D gene. The CDR3 runs 14 residues. Germline CDR1 ENHRY, CDR2 SYGVKD. V was cut by 4 bases and J by 0 bases, with 7 bases left in between. The chain's CDR3 is CAISGKGSYNEQFF. CDR3 in DNA: TGTGCCATCAGTGGTAAGGGCTCCTACAATGAGCAGTTCTTC.

V gene TRBV13 combines with J gene TRBJ2-1, with TRBD2 as a possible D gene (5 bases). Germline-derived CDR1 and CDR2 are PRHDT and FYEKMQ (reference sequence). Trimming left V 0 bases short and J 3 bases short, with 9 bases between. This CDR3 region has 15 residues. The CDR3 reads CASSLGLTSYNEQFF. The CDR3 DNA sequence: TGTGCCAGCAGCTTAGGCCTTACTAGCTACAATGAGCAGTTCTTC.

CDR3 region: CASSPGTSGPYSSYEQYF. CDR3 sequence (DNA): TGTGCCAGCAGCCCTGGGACTAGCGGGCCATATAGCTCCTACGAGCAGTACTTC. V is TRBV9 and J is TRBJ2-7; 12 bases are a match to TRBD2. Germline lookup yields CDR1 SGDLS and CDR2 YYNGEE. V dropped 4 bases and J dropped 0; count of bases not matched to a gene: 11. This CDR3 comprises 18 residues.

Ten or more counts support this clonotype. The V gene is TRBV6-6, the J gene TRBJ2-7, with TRBD2 identical over 9 bases. The CDR3 contains 16 residues. CDR1 is MNHNY, CDR2 SVGAGI, per germline (reference sequence). The V gene end was trimmed by 0 bases and the J gene end by 3 bases; junction bases not matched to a gene: 6. CDR3 sequence reads: CASSYSGVAGVYEQYF. DNA for the CDR3: TGTGCCAGCAGTTACTCGGGGGTAGCGGGGGTCTACGAGCAGTACTTC.

This clonotype was picked up many times. This chain joins TRBV12-3 or TRBV12-4 and TRBJ2-1; D might be TRBD1 or TRBD2, each matching 5 bases. There are 14 residues in the CDR3. The ends were cut back, 7 bases at V and 8 bases at J, with 18 bases in the middle. The CDR3 coding sequence is TGTGCCAGCATCTTATCGGGGCAGCTGGATGAGCAGTTCTTC. This translates into CASILSGQLDEQFF.

This clonotype was recorded many times. This sequence joins TRBV7-9 and TRBJ2-1; the D gene is possibly TRBD2 (6 bases). Trimming removed 1 base at V and 4 bases at J, with 8 bases between. The CDR3 covers 14 residues. CDR1 and CDR2 from the germline V gene are SEHNR and FQNEAQ (reference sequence). This chain's CDR3 is CASSLGGGYNEQFF. DNA for the CDR3: TGTGCCAGCAGCTTAGGAGGAGGGTACAATGAGCAGTTCTTC.

This clonotype showed up many times. V is TRBV29-1 and J is TRBJ2-7; D is unresolved. This CDR3 contains 11 residues. Looked up from germline, CDR1 is SQVTM and CDR2 is ANQGSEA. Between the trimmed V and J ends, which lost 8 bases and 3 bases, there was a span of 11 bases. DNA for the CDR3: TGCAGCAGACCCCTTATCTACGAGCAGTACTTC. It codes for CSRPLIYEQYF.

This clonotype was recorded at least ten times. The V and J genes are TRBV4-3 and TRBJ2-7; D tentatively reads TRBD1 or TRBD2 (5 bases each). The CDR3 is made up of 13 amino acids. CDR1 is LGHNA and CDR2 is YSLEER in the germline V gene. The V end was cut by 3 bases, the J end by 6 bases, with 12 bases between. The CDR3 loop is CASSQYGASEQYF. The CDR3 DNA follows: TGCGCCAGCAGCCAGTACGGGGCTTCCGAGCAGTACTTC.

This clonotype came up many times. The chain combines TRBV28 with TRBJ2-3; D is possibly TRBD2 (6 bases). With 5 bases removed from V and 10 bases from J, the gap between germline ends came to 16 bases. The CDR3 loop spans 13 amino acids. CDR1 and CDR2 (germline): MDHEN, SYDVKM. CDR3 loop: CASSPSGTQAQYF. CDR3 DNA sequence: TGTGCCAGCAGTCCTTCAGGGACTCAGGCGCAGTATTTT. The variable domain in full, with the rest retrieved from reference TRBV28 and TRBJ2-3, is DVKVTQSSRYLVKRTGEKVFLECVQDMDHENMFWYRQDPGLGLRLIYFSYDVKMKEKGDIPEGYSVSREKKERFSLILESASTNQTSMYLCASSPSGTQAQYFGPGTRLTVL.

This clonotype has only a few counts. The chain carries TRBV29-1 and TRBJ2-1; TRBD2 agrees at 12 bases. CDR1 is SQVTM, CDR2 ANQGSEA, per germline. The CDR3 contains 15 residues. With V trimmed by 6 bases and J by 5 bases, 8 bases remained unmatched. The CDR3 DNA reads TGCAGCGTGGGGACACTAGCGGGAGGCGACAATGAGCAGTTCTTC. Protein product: CSVGTLAGGDNEQFF.

This clonotype was seen many times. A junction end diverges from the germline sequence, so it may reflect a read error. The chain employs TRBV7-9 and TRBJ2-1, with 7 nucleotides matching TRBD1. The germline V gene encodes CDR1 SEHNR and CDR2 FQNEAQ (reference sequence). The CDR3 runs to 12 residues. The CDR3 here is CASSAMTGLVVF. Here the CDR3 DNA reads TGTGCCAGCAGCGCAATGACAGGGTTGGTAGTCTTC.

The V and J genes are TRBV6-5 and TRBJ2-3; TRBD2 is a possible D gene (5 bases). The germline CDR1 and CDR2 sequences are MNHEY and SVGAGI. Between the trimmed V and J ends, which lost 7 bases and 5 bases, there was a span of 19 bases. The CDR3 spans 15 residues. Written as DNA, the CDR3 is TGTGCCAGCACCTCACGGGCGGTTGAGGGAGATACGCAGTATTTT. Translation: CASTSRAVEGDTQYF.

This clonotype showed up many times. The gene calls are TRBV6-2 or TRBV6-3 and TRBJ1-5; 10 nucleotides line up with TRBD1. CDR3 length: 18 amino acids. From germline, CDR1 is MNHEY and CDR2 SVGEGT. The V and J ends lost 6 bases and 3 bases, in that order; junction bases with no gene match: 14. The CDR3 reads CASSRDRGNPGPNQPQHF. CDR3 in DNA: TGTGCCAGCAGCAGGGACAGGGGAAATCCGGGCCCCAATCAGCCCCAGCATTTT.

The table lists this clonotype with many counts. V gene TRBV20-1 combines with J gene TRBJ2-5; D is uncertain. The CDR3 spans 11 residues. With 7 bases removed from V and 2 bases from J, the gap between germline ends came to 8 bases. Germline V lookup: CDR1 DFQATT, CDR2 SNEGSKA (reference sequence). The CDR3 loop is CSVDQQETQYF. Written as DNA, the CDR3 is TGCAGTGTGGACCAGCAAGAGACCCAGTACTTC.

This clonotype is categorized as medium-sized. The V call is TRBV4-2, the J call TRBJ2-3; TRBD2 matches 8 bases. Germline values: CDR1 LGHNA, CDR2 YNFKEQ. The CDR3 runs 16 residues. V shed 3 bases, J shed 2 bases, and the junction held 7 bases outside the gene matches. The CDR3 protein is CASSQGRGGTTDTQYF. CDR3 sequence (DNA): TGTGCCAGCAGCCAGGGTCGGGGGGGGACCACAGATACGCAGTATTTT.

This clonotype appeared a few times. V is TRBV5-1 and J is TRBJ2-7, with 7 bases matching TRBD1. With 0 bases clipped from V and 3 bases from J, the junction kept 3 bases outside the gene matches. The germline gives CDR1 SGHRS, CDR2 YFSETQ. CDR3 size: 14 residues. CDR3 residues: CASSLDGTVYEQYF. Here the CDR3 DNA reads TGCGCCAGCAGCTTGGATGGGACAGTCTACGAGCAGTACTTC.

The sample holds a few counts of this clonotype. The rearrangement uses TRBV12-3 or TRBV12-4 and TRBJ1-1, with D perhaps matching TRBD1 (5 bases). Trimming pared 11 bases from V and 0 bases from J, leaving 13 bases between. CDR3 size: 13 residues. The CDR3 sequence: CACLQALNTEAFF. Written as DNA, the CDR3 is TGTGCCTGTCTACAGGCGCTGAACACTGAAGCTTTCTTT.

The V gene is TRBV20-1, the J gene TRBJ1-2; possibly TRBD1 for D (6 bases). CDR1 and CDR2 from the germline V gene are DFQATT and SNEGSKA (reference sequence). V was clipped by 3 bases and J by 4 bases, with 18 bases between them. This CDR3 spans 15 amino acids. The CDR3 protein is CSARPEGGAGYGYTF. For the CDR3, the DNA is TGCAGTGCTAGGCCCGAGGGGGGCGCAGGCTATGGCTACACCTTC.